What follows are 21 T cell receptor beta chains derived from one specimen sequenced in a study of T cells after yellow fever vaccination. One entry per CDR3 protein results from TCRdb running MiXCR on the 5' RACE reads. The sample yields about 220,000 distinct CDR3 sequences, more than 3% seen once. The material sequenced was CD4+ T cells sorted from PBMCs, taken 10 days after the yellow fever booster vaccination. The receptor set was obtained from a man aged 18-30 years who received the YFV17D yellow fever vaccine.

The table lists this clonotype with a few counts. The chain combines TRBV18 with TRBJ1-2; D gene ambiguous. Trimming cost V 3 bases and J 8 bases, with 19 bases left between them. CDR1 and CDR2 (germline): KGHSH, LQKENI. This CDR3 comprises 15 residues. This CDR3 is CASSPDVTSRPGYTF. The DNA of the CDR3 is TGTGCCAGCTCACCTGACGTGACAAGTCGACCGGGCTACACCTTC. The full variable domain, rest sourced from reference TRBV18 and TRBJ1-2, is NAGVMQNPRHLVRRRGQEARLRCSPMKGHSHVYWYRQLPEEGLKFMVYLQKENIIDESGMPKERFSAEFPKEGPSILRIQQVVRGDSAAYFCASSPDVTSRPGYTFGSGTRLTVV.

The sample holds many counts of this clonotype. The chain combines TRBV12-3 or TRBV12-4 with TRBJ2-3; D is uncertain. The V end lost 5 bases, the J end lost 2 bases, and 17 bases lay between the germline ends. This CDR3 is 16 amino acids long. CDR3 protein: CASSPHTSVATDTQYF. Here the CDR3 DNA reads TGTGCCAGCAGTCCGCATACGTCAGTGGCCACAGATACGCAGTATTTT.

This clonotype was seen more than once but under ten times. The V and J genes are TRBV10-3 and TRBJ1-6, with D unclear. V shed 3 bases and J shed 11 bases, with 11 bases lying between them. The CDR3 length is 13 residues. Per the germline V gene, CDR1 is ENHRY and CDR2 is SYGVKD. For the CDR3, the DNA is TGTGCCATCAGTGAAGCGGCAGACCCACCCCTCCACTTT. Protein sequence: CAISEAADPPLHF.

This clonotype was seen ten or more times. This rearrangement joins TRBV7-9 to TRBJ2-4; no reliable D call. The CDR3 spans 12 residues. The V gene's germline CDR1 is SEHNR and CDR2 FQNEAQ (reference sequence). V shed 4 bases and J shed 13 bases, with 14 bases lying between them. CDR3 bases: TGTGCCAGCAGCTCCGGGCAGCTTCCACAGTACTTC. This gives the protein CASSSGQLPQYF.

This clonotype was detected many times. V gene TRBV27 combines with J gene TRBJ2-5; TRBD1 is a possible D gene (5 bases). The ends were cut back, 5 bases at V and 5 bases at J, with 9 bases in the middle. The germline CDR1 and CDR2 sequences are MNHEY and SMNVEV (reference sequence). This CDR3 has 12 residues. In nucleotides, the CDR3 is TGTGCCAGCAGTCGAAAGGGGGAGACCCAGTACTTC. Residues: CASSRKGETQYF.

This clonotype was counted a few times. The chain joins TRBV6-5 to TRBJ2-1; D is unclear. Germline loops: CDR1 MNHEY, CDR2 SVGAGI. The CDR3 length is 13 residues. V shed 7 bases and J shed 3 bases, with 10 bases lying between them. CDR3 nucleotides: TGTGCCAGCAAAGAAACGCTCTACAATGAGCAGTTCTTC. It yields the protein CASKETLYNEQFF.

This chain joins TRBV18 and TRBJ1-2; D remains ambiguous. The CDR3 has 13 amino acids. The ends were cut back, 3 bases at V and 9 bases at J, with 14 bases in the middle. CDR1 KGHSH and CDR2 LQKENI come from the germline V gene. The CDR3 DNA sequence: TGTGCCAGCTCACCCGTCCAGGAGGAATGCTACACCTTC. Translation: CASSPVQEECYTF.

The rearrangement joins TRBV20-1 to TRBJ2-3; TRBD1 matches 7 bases. This CDR3 is 13 amino acids long. Germline-derived CDR1 and CDR2 are DFQATT and SNEGSKA (reference sequence). After removal of 7 bases from V and 2 bases from J, the junction contained 6 bases not matched to a gene. The CDR3 DNA is TGCAGTGAACCGGACAGGCACACAGATACGCAGTATTTT. Its translation is CSEPDRHTDTQYF.

This clonotype was recorded a few times. The J gene is TRBJ2-1, the V gene TRBV29-1, with 10 bases fitting TRBD2. V lost 8 bases and J lost 4; bases outside the gene matches: 8. The CDR3 extends over 14 amino acids. The V gene's germline CDR1 is SQVTM and CDR2 ANQGSEA. The DNA for the CDR3 is TGCAGCAACCAGCGGGGGGGCGTGTACAATGAGCAGTTCTTC. Amino acids: CSNQRGGVYNEQFF.

This clonotype was counted between two and nine times. CDR3 in amino acids: CASSFLGGDYEQYV. The CDR3 DNA is TGCGCCAGCAGCTTCCTGGGAGGGGATTACGAGCAGTACGTC. This chain joins TRBV5-1 and TRBJ2-7, with 7 positions matching TRBD2. J was trimmed by 4 bases and V by 2 bases; bases with no gene match: 6. The CDR3 is 14 amino acids. Germline lookup yields CDR1 SGHRS and CDR2 YFSETQ.

This clonotype was counted ten times or more. This sequence joins TRBV12-3 or TRBV12-4 and TRBJ1-2, with 7 bases aligning to TRBD1. Germline trimming cut 4 bases from V and 0 bases from J; bases unmatched to any gene: 5. The CDR3 is 15 amino acids. The DNA for the CDR3 is TGTGCCAGCAGTTCCCAGGGGGGAGCTAACTATGGCTACACCTTC. Translated: CASSSQGGANYGYTF.

This clonotype was seen repeatedly, ten times or more. The chain carries TRBV6-2 or TRBV6-3 and TRBJ2-3, with D unresolved. The V and J ends lost 6 bases and 2 bases respectively, with 12 bases between them. The CDR3 is 14 residues long. Germline-derived CDR1 and CDR2 are MNHEY and SVGEGT. CDR3 sequence reads: CASSQRTDTDTQYF. CDR3 DNA sequence: TGTGCCAGCAGCCAGAGGACGGACACAGATACGCAGTATTTT.

This clonotype was counted at least ten times. The chain joins TRBV10-3 to TRBJ1-5; TRBD1 agrees at 8 bases. The V gene end was trimmed by 6 bases and the J gene end by 6 bases; junction bases not matched to a gene: 7. CDR3 size: 14 residues. Per the germline V gene, CDR1 is ENHRY and CDR2 is SYGVKD. CDR3 protein: CAISLTGEGQPQHF. CDR3 nucleotides: TGTGCCATCAGCTTGACAGGGGAAGGTCAGCCCCAGCATTTT.

A few counts support this clonotype. The gene calls are TRBV20-1 and TRBJ1-5; D gene unclear. The CDR3 has 13 amino acids. From germline, CDR1 is DFQATT and CDR2 SNEGSKA (reference sequence). In DNA form, the CDR3 reads TGCAGCGTAACGGGAGATAGCAATCAGCCCCAGCATTTT. Translating gives CSVTGDSNQPQHF.

The sample holds many counts of this clonotype. The CDR3 DNA reads as TGTGCCAGCAGCGTAGGGAACAGGAACACTGAAGCTTTCTTT. It codes for CASSVGNRNTEAFF. The rearrangement links TRBV9 to TRBJ1-1; D is unresolved. CDR3 size: 14 residues. Trimming shortened V by 0 bases and J by 1 base, and 7 bases separated the two germline ends. CDR1 and CDR2 from the germline V gene are SGDLS and YYNGEE.

V and J are TRBV2 and TRBJ2-1; the D gene could be TRBD1 or TRBD2 (5 bases each). The V gene lost 7 bases and the J gene lost 3 bases, with 13 bases spanning the gap. The CDR3 sequence is 14 residues long. CDR1 and CDR2 (germline): SNHLY, FYNNEI. The CDR3 nucleotides are TGTGCCAGCAATGAGGGACGCGGCTACAATGAGCAGTTCTTC. Translation gives CASNEGRGYNEQFF.

The chain links TRBV10-3 to TRBJ2-7; 10 bases map to TRBD2. Trimming cost V 0 bases and J 7 bases; bases outside gene matches: 15. Germline assignment: CDR1 ENHRY and CDR2 SYGVKD. The CDR3 has 18 amino acids. This CDR3 is CAISESRGRTSGPREQYF. In DNA form, the CDR3 reads TGTGCCATCAGTGAGTCGAGGGGAAGGACTAGCGGCCCTCGGGAGCAGTACTTC.

This clonotype was seen many times. The chain carries TRBV5-1 and TRBJ2-7, with D perhaps matching TRBD1 (5 bases). The V and J ends lost 4 bases and 0 bases respectively, with 17 bases between them. This CDR3 is 16 amino acids long. Germline values: CDR1 SGHRS, CDR2 YFSETQ. This chain's CDR3 is CASSPTGRLSSYEQYF. CDR3 in DNA: TGCGCCAGCAGCCCTACAGGACGTCTCAGCTCCTACGAGCAGTACTTC.

The chain joins TRBV19 to TRBJ1-5; the match to TRBD1 covers 7 bases. The length of the CDR3 is 14 residues. Germline loops: CDR1 LNHDA, CDR2 SQIVND (reference sequence). Trimming took 3 bases from V and 7 from J; bases not matched to a gene: 6. The CDR3 bases are TGTGCCAGTAGTATTCATCAACAGGGGCAGCCCCAGCATTTT. Its translation is CASSIHQQGQPQHF.

This clonotype was detected a few times. The rearrangement uses TRBV11-2 and TRBJ1-6; possible D gene TRBD1, 5 bases. The CDR3 runs to 15 residues. CDR1 and CDR2 (germline): SGHAT, FQNNGV. Between the trimmed V and J ends, which lost 0 bases and 7 bases, there was a span of 10 bases. CDR3 loop: CASSLDGALNSPLHF. Written as DNA, the CDR3 is TGTGCCAGCAGCTTAGACGGGGCCCTAAATTCACCCCTCCACTTT.

This clonotype has at least ten counts. This rearrangement joins TRBV7-2 to TRBJ1-5; 7 bases are a match to TRBD1. The CDR3 covers 15 residues. The germline V gene encodes CDR1 SGHTA and CDR2 FQGNSA. V was clipped by 5 bases and J by 1 base; unmatched bases: 5. CDR3 amino acids: CASSGPTGSNQPQHF. CDR3 in DNA: TGTGCCAGCAGCGGCCCGACAGGGAGCAATCAGCCCCAGCATTTT.